The sequence of this T cell receptor beta chain was determined in a study of blood T cell repertoires in COVID-19 (dated by TCRdb to 2020 to 2021). For the wider study: Samples from collaborators originated in the United States, Italy and Spain and spanned both the acute and convalescent phases of COVID-19. The material from the prospective study consisted of cDNA or gDNA derived from T cells, B-cell-depleted T cells, or PBMCs. Subjects who had been exposed to COVID-19, were actively infected with it, or had recovered from it provided the deeply sampled blood TCRbeta repertoires that made up the dataset. The repertoires were released in a freely available public database meant as a resource for research on the immune response to SARS-CoV-2. Samples were obtained from the ongoing ImmuneRACE study (first 160 participants) and from 1,254 subjects provided by 6 global collaborators. A de-identified subject ID, COVID-19 status, age in years and sex were almost always included in the sample metadata. Where available, HLA class I and class II types were obtained from metadata supplied by the sample provider rather than from assay-based typing.

TCRbeta CDR3 regions were amplified from genomic DNA using the immunoSEQ Assay, a bias-controlled multiplex PCR. The source study handled its data this way. Nucleated cell counts per sample were estimated from amplification of reference gene primers within the assay. Sequence reads were collapsed and filtered to measure the absolute abundance of every unique TCRbeta CDR3 rearrangement. Productive Simpson clonality was computed per sample as the square root of Simpson's diversity index over productive rearrangements. Entries here come from immuneACCESS through TCRdb and include only in-frame sequences with V and J called. Some clones fail to appear in such tables; in the studies checked, an unresolved V gene covers under half of the shortfall, and the cause of the remainder is unknown. Clone size and the V and J calls come from that table; the DNA yielded D and trimming. The sample table records under 85,000 clones; about 81% of these occur just once. The ten largest clones add up to 15% to 19% of the sample.

A note on this clone: No cognate antigen has been identified for it. No clone much larger than this one lies a single base away; base qualities are absent.

V is shortened by 11 bases, J by 7 bases, and the region joining them spans 21 bases. Taken from cysteine to phenylalanine, the CDR3 has 13 residues. Only the CDR3 part of the read is kept: 39 bases, read in frame from the first base. The germline V gene specifies ENHRY as CDR1 and SYGVKD as CDR2. Whole blood was collected in K2EDTA tubes by collaborating institutions according to the institutions' own protocols. For TCRbeta analysis, collaborator samples were shipped as frozen whole blood, as isolated PBMCs, or as DNA extracted from either sample type. Results the study describes overall, beyond this receptor: Clinical and demographic metadata were provided uncurated, with the amount varying by source and participant.

Material for sequencing was peripheral blood. This TCR was sampled from an older man with acute or convalescent COVID-19. The chain is made from TRBV10-3 and TRBJ2-7; D gene: possibly TRBD2, on 7 matching bases. CDR3 region: CALGGQDMGEQYF. The nucleotide sequence reads TGTGCCCTCGGGGGGCAGGACATGGGGGAGCAGTACTTC.